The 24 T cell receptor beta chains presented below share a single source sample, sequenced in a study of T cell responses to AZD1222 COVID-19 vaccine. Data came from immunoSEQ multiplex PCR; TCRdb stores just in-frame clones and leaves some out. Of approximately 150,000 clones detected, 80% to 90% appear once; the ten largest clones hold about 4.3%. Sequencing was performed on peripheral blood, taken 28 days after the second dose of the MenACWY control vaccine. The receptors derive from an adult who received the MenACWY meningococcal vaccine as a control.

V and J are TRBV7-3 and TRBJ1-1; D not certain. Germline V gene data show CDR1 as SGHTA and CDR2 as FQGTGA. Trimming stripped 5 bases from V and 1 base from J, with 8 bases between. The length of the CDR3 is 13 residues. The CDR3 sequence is CASSRDGNTEAFF. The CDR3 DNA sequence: TGTGCCAGCAGCCGCGACGGGAACACTGAAGCTTTCTTT.

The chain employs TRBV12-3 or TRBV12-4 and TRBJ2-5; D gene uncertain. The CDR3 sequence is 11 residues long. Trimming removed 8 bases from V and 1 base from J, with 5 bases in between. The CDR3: CASRGQETQYF. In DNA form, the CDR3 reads TGTGCCAGCCGTGGCCAAGAGACCCAGTACTTC.

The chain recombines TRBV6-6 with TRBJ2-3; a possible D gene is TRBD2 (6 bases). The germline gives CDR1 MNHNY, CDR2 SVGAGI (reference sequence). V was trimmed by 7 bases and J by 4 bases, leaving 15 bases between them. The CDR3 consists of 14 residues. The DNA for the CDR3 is TGTGCCAGCAACTTCGGCGGGGAATCAGATACGCAGTATTTT. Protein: CASNFGGESDTQYF.

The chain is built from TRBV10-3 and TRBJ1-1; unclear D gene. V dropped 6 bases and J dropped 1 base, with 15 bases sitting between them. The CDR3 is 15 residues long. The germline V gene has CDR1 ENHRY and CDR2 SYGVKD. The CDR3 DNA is TGTGCCATCAGAGCCCGCCAAGAGACGAACACTGAAGCTTTCTTT. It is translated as CAIRARQETNTEAFF.

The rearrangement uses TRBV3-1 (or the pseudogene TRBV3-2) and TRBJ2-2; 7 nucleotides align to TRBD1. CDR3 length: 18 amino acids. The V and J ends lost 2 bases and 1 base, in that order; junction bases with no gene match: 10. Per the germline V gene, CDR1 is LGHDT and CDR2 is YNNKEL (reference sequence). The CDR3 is CASSQNFGTVLNTGELFF. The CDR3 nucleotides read TGTGCCAGCAGCCAAAATTTCGGGACAGTTCTGAACACCGGGGAGCTGTTTTTT.

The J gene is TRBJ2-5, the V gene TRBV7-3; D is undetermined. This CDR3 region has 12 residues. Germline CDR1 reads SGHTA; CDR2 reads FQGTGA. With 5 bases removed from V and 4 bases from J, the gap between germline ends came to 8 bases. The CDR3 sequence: CASSRAGETQYF. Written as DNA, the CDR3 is TGTGCCAGCAGCCGTGCCGGAGAGACCCAGTACTTC. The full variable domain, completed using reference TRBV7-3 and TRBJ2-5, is GAGVSQTPSNKVTEKGKYVELRCDPISGHTALYWYRQSLGQGPEFLIYFQGTGAADDSGLPNDRFFAVRPEGSVSTLKIQRTERGDSAVYLCASSRAGETQYFGPGTRLLVL.

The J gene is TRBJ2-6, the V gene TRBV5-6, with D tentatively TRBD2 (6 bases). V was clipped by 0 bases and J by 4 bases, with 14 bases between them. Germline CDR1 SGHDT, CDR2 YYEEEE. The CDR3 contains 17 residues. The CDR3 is CASSLVAGTSGANVLTF. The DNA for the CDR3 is TGTGCCAGCAGCTTGGTGGCGGGGACTTCAGGGGCCAACGTCCTGACTTTC.

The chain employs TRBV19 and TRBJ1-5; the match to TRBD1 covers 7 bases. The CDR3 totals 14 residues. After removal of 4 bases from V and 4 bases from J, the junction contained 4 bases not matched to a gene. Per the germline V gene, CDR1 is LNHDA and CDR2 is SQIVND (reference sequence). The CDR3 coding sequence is TGTGCCAGTAGTAGACAGGGATGGAATCAGCCCCAGCATTTT. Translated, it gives CASSRQGWNQPQHF.

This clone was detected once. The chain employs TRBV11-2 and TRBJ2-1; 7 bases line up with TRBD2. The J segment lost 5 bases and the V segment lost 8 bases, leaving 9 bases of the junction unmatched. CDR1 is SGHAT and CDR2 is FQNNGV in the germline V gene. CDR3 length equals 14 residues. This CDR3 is CASGSGIPDNEQFF. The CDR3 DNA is TGTGCCAGCGGCAGCGGGATCCCGGACAATGAGCAGTTCTTC.

For the CDR3, the DNA is TGCGCCAGCAGTGAAACCGGGAACTATGGCTACACCTTC. This translates into CASSETGNYGYTF. The chain employs TRBV10-1 and TRBJ1-2; no reliable D call. The V end lost 3 bases, the J end lost 2 bases, and 7 bases lay between the germline ends. The CDR3 contains 13 residues. Per the germline V gene, CDR1 is WNHNN and CDR2 is SYGVQD (reference sequence).

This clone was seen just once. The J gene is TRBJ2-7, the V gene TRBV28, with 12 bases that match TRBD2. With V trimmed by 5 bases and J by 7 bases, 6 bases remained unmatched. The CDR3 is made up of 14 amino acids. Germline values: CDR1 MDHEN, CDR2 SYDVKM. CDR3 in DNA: TGTGCCAGCAGTCAAACTAGCGGGGGGTGGGAGCAGTACTTC. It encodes CASSQTSGGWEQYF.

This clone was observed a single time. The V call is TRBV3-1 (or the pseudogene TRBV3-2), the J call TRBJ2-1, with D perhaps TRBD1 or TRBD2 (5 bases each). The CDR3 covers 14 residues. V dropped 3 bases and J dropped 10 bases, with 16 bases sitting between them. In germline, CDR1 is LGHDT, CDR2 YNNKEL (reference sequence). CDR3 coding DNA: TGTGCCAGCAGCCACGCCGGGACCAAAGGGGAGCAGTTCTTC. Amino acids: CASSHAGTKGEQFF.

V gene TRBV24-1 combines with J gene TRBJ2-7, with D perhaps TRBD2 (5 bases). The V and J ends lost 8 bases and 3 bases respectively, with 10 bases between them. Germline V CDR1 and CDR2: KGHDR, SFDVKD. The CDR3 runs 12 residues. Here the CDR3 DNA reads TGTGCCACCAACGGGATCCTCTACGAGCAGTACTTC. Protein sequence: CATNGILYEQYF.

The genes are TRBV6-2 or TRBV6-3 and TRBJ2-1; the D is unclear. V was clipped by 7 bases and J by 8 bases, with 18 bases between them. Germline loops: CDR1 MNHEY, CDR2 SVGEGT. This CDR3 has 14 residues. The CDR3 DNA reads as TGTGCCAGCACCTACTCTAGGAAGGACCATGAGCAGTTCTTC. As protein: CASTYSRKDHEQFF.

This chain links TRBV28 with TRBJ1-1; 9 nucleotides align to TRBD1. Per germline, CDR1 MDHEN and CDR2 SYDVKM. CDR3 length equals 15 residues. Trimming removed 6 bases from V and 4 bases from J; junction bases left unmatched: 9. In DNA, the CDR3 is TGTGCCAGCAGCCCACCGGGACAGGGTTCCACTGAAGCTTTCTTT. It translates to CASSPPGQGSTEAFF.

The CDR3 spells CASSRGGHYEQYF. The CDR3 DNA reads TGTGCCAGCAGCCGGGGGGGCCACTACGAGCAGTACTTC. This rearrangement joins TRBV2 to TRBJ2-7; 8 bases line up with TRBD2. Germline V gene data show CDR1 as SNHLY and CDR2 as FYNNEI. The CDR3 has 13 amino acids. The J segment lost 3 bases and the V segment lost 6 bases, leaving 4 bases of the junction unmatched.

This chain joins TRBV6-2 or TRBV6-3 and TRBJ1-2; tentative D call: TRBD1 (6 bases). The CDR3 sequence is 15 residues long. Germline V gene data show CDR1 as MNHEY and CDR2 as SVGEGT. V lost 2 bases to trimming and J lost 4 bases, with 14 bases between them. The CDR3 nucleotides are TGTGCCAGCAGTTACCGGAGGGGGGGCTCCTATGGCTACACCTTC. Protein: CASSYRRGGSYGYTF.

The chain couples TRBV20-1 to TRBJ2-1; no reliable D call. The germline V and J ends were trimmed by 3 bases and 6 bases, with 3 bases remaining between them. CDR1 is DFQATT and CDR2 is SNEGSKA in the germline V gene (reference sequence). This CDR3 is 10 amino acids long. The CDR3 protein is CSARSNEQFF. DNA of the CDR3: TGCAGTGCTAGGTCCAATGAGCAGTTCTTC.

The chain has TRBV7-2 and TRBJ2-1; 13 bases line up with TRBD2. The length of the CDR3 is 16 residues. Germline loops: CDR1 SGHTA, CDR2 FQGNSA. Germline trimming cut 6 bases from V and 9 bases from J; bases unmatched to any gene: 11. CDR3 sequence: CASSRTSGSQSGEQFF. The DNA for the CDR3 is TGTGCCAGCAGTCGGACTAGCGGGAGTCAGTCTGGTGAGCAGTTCTTC. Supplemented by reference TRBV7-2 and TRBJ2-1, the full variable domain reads GAGVSQSPSNKVTEKGKDVELRCDPISGHTALYWYRQSLGQGLEFLIYFQGNSAPDKSGLPSDRFSAERTGGSVSTLTIQRTQQEDSAVYLCASSRTSGSQSGEQFFGPGTRLTVL.

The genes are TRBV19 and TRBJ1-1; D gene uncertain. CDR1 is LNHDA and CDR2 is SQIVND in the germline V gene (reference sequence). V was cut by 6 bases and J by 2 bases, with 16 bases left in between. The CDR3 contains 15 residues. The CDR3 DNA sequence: TGTGCCAGTAGGCAGGTCCGTGAAGTAAACACTGAAGCTTTCTTT. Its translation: CASRQVREVNTEAFF.

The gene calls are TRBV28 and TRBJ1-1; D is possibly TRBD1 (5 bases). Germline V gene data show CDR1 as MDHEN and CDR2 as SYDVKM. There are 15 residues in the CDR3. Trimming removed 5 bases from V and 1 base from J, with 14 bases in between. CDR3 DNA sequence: TGTGCCAGCAGTCCCTCGGGGGGAACGAACACTGAAGCTTTCTTT. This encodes CASSPSGGTNTEAFF.

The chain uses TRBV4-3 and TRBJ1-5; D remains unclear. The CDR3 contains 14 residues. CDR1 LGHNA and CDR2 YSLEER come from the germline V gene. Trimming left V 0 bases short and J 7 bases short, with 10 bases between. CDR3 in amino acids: CASSQEAGIQPQHF. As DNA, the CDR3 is TGCGCCAGCAGCCAAGAAGCGGGGATACAGCCCCAGCATTTT.

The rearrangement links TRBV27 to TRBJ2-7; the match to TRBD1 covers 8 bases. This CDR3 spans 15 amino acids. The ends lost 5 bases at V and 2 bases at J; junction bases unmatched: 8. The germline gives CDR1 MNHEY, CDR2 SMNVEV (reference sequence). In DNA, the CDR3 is TGTGCCAGCAGTCCCCGGGACAGGCCTACCTACGAGCAGTACTTC. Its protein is CASSPRDRPTYEQYF.

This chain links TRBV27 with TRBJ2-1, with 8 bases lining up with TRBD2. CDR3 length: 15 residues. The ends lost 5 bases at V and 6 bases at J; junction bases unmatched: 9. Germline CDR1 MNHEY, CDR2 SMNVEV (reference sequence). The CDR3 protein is CASSQAGVLSNEQFF. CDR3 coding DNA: TGTGCCAGCAGTCAAGCGGGAGTTTTAAGCAATGAGCAGTTCTTC.